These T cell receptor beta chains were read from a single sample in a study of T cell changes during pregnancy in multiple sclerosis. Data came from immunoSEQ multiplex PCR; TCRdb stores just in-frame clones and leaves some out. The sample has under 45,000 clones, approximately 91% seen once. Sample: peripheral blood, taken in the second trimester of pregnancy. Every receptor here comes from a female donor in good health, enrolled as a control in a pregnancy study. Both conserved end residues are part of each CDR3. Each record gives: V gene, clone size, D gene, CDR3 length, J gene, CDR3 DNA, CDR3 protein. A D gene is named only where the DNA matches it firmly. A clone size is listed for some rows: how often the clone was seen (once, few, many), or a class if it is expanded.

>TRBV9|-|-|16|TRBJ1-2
TGTGCCAGCAGCGTAGAGGGTGTAGACAGAAACTATGGCTACACCTTC
CASSVEGVDRNYGYTF
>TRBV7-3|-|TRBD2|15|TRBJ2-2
TGTGCCAGCAGCTTAAGATTAGCGGGAACCGGGGAGCTGTTTTTT
CASSLRLAGTGELFF
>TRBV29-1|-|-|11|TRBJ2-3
TGCAGCGGCGGGATGACGGATACGCAGTATTTT
CSGGMTDTQYF
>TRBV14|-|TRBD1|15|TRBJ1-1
TGTGCCAGCAGCCATCAGACAGGGGCGAACACTGAAGCTTTCTTT
CASSHQTGANTEAFF
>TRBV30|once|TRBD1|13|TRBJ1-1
TGTGCCTGGAGTTGGGACAGGAACACTGAAGCTTTCTTT
CAWSWDRNTEAFF
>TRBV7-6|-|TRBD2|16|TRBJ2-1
TGTGCCAGCAGCTTAGAAGAGGCGGGGGGGCCCGATGAGCAGTTCTTC
CASSLEEAGGPDEQFF
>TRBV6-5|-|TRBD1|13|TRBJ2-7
TGTGCCAGCAGGCGCGACAGGGCGGGCGAGCAGTACTTC
CASRRDRAGEQYF
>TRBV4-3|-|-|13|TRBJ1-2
TGCGCCAGCAGCCAGTTTACAGAAGATGGCTACACCTTC
CASSQFTEDGYTF
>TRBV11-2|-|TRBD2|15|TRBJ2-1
TGTGCCAGCAGCTTAGTCGGGGGGGCCATCAATGAGCAGTTCTTC
CASSLVGGAINEQFF
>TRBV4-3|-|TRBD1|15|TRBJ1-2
TGCGCCAGCAGCCAAGCTTCGGACAGGTTATCTGGCTACACCTTC
CASSQASDRLSGYTF
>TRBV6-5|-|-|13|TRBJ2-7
TGTGCCAGCAGTTATCGGGAGCTGAACGAGCAGTACTTC
CASSYRELNEQYF
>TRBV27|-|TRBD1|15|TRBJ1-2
TGTGCCAGCAGTGCCCCCGGACAGGGGGCTCGTGGCTACACCTTC
CASSAPGQGARGYTF
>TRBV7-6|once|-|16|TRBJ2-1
TGTGCCAGCAGCTTAGGCTGGAGTGGGGCGCAGAATGAGCAGTTCTTC
CASSLGWSGAQNEQFF
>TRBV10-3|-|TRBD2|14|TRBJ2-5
TGTGCCATCTCGGGGGGATATGGCCAAGAGACCCAGTACTTC
CAISGGYGQETQYF
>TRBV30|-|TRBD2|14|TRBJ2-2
TGTGCCTGGAGACTAGCGGGGAACACCGGGGAGCTGTTTTTT
CAWRLAGNTGELFF
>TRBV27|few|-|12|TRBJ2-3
TGTGCCAGCAGTTACGGGACAGATACGCAGTATTTT
CASSYGTDTQYF
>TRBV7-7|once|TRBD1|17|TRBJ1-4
TGTGCTAGCAGCCCGTCCCAGGGGGGTGCAACTAATGAAAAACTGTTTTTT
CASSPSQGGATNEKLFF
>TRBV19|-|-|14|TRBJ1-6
TGTGCCGCCCAACCTACAGGACCCAATTCACCCCTCCACTTT
CAAQPTGPNSPLHF
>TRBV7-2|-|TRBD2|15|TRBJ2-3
TGTGCCAGCATTTTTCGGGGGGAGTGGACAGATACGCAGTATTTT
CASIFRGEWTDTQYF
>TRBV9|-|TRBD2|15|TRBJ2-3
TGTGCCAGCAGCGTGGGACTAGCGAGCACAGATACGCAGTATTTT
CASSVGLASTDTQYF
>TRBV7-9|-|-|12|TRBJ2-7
TGTGCCAGCAAGACGGGGACCTACGAGCAGTACTTC
CASKTGTYEQYF
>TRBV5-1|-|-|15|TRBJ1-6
TGCGCCAGCAGCTGGGGGACGGGGGAGGGATCACCCCTCCACTTT
CASSWGTGEGSPLHF
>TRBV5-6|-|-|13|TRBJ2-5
TGTGCCAGCAGCTTGGACAGGGGGGGGACCCAGTACTTC
CASSLDRGGTQYF
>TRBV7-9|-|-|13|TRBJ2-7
TGTGCCAGCAGCCCCCGACAGATCTACGAGCAGTACTTC
CASSPRQIYEQYF
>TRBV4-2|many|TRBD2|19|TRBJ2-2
TGTGCCAGCAGCCCGGGAGAGGCTAGCGGGAAACTGAACACCGGGGAGCTGTTTTTT
CASSPGEASGKLNTGELFF
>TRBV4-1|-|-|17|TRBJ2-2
TGCGCCAGCAGCCAAGATCGGGACTCGTCGAGTCCCGGGGAGCTGTTTTTT
CASSQDRDSSSPGELFF
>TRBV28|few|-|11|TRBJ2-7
TGTGCCAGCAGTCAGTCCTACGAGCAGTACTTC
CASSQSYEQYF
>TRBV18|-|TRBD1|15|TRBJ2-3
TGTGCCAGCTCCCCGACAGGGGACCGCACAGATACGCAGTATTTT
CASSPTGDRTDTQYF
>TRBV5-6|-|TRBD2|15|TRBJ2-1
TGTGCCAGCAGCCCAAGCGGGGGGGCCCATAATGAGCAGTTCTTC
CASSPSGGAHNEQFF
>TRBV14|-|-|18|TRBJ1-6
TGTGCCAGCAGCCAAGATTGGATACGGGGATCTAATAATTCACCCCTCCACTTT
CASSQDWIRGSNNSPLHF
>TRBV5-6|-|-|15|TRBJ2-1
TGTGCCAGCAGCCCTGCCGGGACTTGGGCAAATGAGCAGTTCTTC
CASSPAGTWANEQFF
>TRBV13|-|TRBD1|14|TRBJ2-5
TGTGCCAGCAGCCCGGGACAGGGGGTAGAGACCCAGTACTTC
CASSPGQGVETQYF
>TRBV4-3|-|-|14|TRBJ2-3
TGCGCCACCGGGAGCCAGGCCTTCACAGATACGCAGTATTTT
CATGSQAFTDTQYF